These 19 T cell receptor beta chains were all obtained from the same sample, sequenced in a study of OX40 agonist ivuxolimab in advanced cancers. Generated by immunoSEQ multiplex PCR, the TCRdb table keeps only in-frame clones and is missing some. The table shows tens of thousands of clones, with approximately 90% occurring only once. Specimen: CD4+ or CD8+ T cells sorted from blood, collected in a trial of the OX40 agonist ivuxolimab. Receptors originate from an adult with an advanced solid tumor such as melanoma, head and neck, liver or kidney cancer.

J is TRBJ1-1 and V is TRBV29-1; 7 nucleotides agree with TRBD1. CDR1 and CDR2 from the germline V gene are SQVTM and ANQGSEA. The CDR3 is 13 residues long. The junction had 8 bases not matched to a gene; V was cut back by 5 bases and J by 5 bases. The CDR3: CSVLKGAGTEAFF. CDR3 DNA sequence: TGCAGCGTTTTGAAGGGGGCAGGGACTGAAGCTTTCTTT.

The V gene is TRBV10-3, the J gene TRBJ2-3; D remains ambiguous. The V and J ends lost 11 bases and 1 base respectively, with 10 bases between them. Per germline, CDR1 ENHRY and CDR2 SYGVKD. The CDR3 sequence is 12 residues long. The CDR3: CASGSGTDTQYF. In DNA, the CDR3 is TGTGCCTCAGGTAGTGGCACAGATACGCAGTATTTT.

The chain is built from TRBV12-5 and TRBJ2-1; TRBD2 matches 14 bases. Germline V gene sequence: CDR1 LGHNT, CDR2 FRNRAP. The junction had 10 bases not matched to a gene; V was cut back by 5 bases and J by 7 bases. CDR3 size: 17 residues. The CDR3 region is CASGLQTSGRARNEQFF. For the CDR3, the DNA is TGTGCTAGTGGTCTCCAGACTAGCGGGAGGGCCAGGAATGAGCAGTTCTTC. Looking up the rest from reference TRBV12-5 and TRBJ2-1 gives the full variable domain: DARVTQTPRHKVTEMGQEVTMRCQPILGHNTVFWYRQTMMQGLELLAYFRNRAPLDDSGMPKDRFSAEMPDATLATLKIQPSEPRDSAVYFCASGLQTSGRARNEQFFGPGTRLTVL.

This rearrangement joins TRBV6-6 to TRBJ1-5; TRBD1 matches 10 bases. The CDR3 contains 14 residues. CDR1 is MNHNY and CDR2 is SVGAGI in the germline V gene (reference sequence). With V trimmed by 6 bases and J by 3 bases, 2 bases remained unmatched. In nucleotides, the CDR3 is TGTGCCAGCAGAGACAGGGGGCTCAATCAGCCCCAGCATTTT. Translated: CASRDRGLNQPQHF.

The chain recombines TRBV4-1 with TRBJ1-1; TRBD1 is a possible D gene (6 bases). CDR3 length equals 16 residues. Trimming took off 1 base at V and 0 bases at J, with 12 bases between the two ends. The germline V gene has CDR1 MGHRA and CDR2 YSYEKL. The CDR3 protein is CASSQVRNRVNTEAFF. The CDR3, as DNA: TGCGCCAGCAGCCAAGTGCGTAACAGGGTGAACACTGAAGCTTTCTTT.

CDR3 nucleotides: TGTGCCAGCACGGGGGGAGGGGGCAACAATCAGCCCCAGCATTTT. Translated: CASTGGGGNNQPQHF. This chain uses TRBV28 with TRBJ1-5; 7 bases are shared with TRBD1. J lost 3 bases, V lost 7 bases, and 9 bases had no gene match. Germline lookup yields CDR1 MDHEN and CDR2 SYDVKM. The CDR3 length is 15 residues.

The CDR3 DNA follows: TGTGCCAGCAGTGGAGGCAGGGACGCGAGCGAGCAGTACTTC. As protein: CASSGGRDASEQYF. The rearrangement links TRBV6-1 to TRBJ2-7; tentatively, D is TRBD1 or TRBD2 (5 bases each). Trimming pared 4 bases from V and 6 bases from J, leaving 16 bases between. The CDR3 runs to 14 residues. CDR1 and CDR2 from the germline V gene are MNHNS and SASEGT.

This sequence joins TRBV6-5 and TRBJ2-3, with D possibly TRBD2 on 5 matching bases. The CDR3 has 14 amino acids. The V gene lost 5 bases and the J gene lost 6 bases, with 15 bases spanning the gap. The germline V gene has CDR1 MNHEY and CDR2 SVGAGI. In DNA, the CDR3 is TGTGCCAGCAGTAAACTAGGTCCCGGGGATACGCAGTATTTT. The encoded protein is CASSKLGPGDTQYF.

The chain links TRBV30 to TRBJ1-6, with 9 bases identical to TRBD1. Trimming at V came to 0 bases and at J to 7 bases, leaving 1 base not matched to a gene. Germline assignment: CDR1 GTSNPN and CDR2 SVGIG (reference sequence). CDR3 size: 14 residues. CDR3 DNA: TGTGCCTGGAGTGTAACAGGGGGCAATTCACCCCTCCACTTT. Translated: CAWSVTGGNSPLHF.

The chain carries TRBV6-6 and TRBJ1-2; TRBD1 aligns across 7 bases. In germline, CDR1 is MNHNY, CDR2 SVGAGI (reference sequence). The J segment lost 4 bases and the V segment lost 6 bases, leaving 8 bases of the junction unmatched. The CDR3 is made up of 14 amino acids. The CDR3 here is CASRRGGQLYGYTF. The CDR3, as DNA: TGTGCCAGCAGAAGGGGGGGACAGCTCTATGGCTACACCTTC.

CDR3 sequence reads: CASSPQQGATYGYTF. CDR3 nucleotides: TGCGCCAGCAGCCCGCAACAGGGGGCTACCTATGGCTACACCTTC. This chain links TRBV5-1 with TRBJ1-2; TRBD1 matches at 9 bases. The CDR3 is made up of 15 amino acids. Trimming took 4 bases from V and 4 from J; bases not matched to a gene: 8. Germline CDR1 reads SGHRS; CDR2 reads YFSETQ.

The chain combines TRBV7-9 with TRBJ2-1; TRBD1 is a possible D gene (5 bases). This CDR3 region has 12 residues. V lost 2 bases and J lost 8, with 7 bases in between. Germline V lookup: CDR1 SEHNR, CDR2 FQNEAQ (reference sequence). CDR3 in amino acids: CASSLSGYEQFF. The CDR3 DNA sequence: TGTGCCAGCAGCTTATCAGGGTATGAGCAGTTCTTC.

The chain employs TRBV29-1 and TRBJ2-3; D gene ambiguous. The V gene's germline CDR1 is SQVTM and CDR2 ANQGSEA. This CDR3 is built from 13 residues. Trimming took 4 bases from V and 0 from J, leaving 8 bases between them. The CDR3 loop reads CSVVIGSTDTQYF. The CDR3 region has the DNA TGCAGCGTTGTCATAGGGAGCACAGATACGCAGTATTTT.

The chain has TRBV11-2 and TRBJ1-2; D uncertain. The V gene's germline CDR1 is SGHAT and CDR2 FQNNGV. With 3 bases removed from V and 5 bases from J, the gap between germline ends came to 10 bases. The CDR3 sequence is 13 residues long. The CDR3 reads CASSLKLLYGYTF. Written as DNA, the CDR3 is TGTGCCAGCAGCTTGAAACTTCTATATGGCTACACCTTC. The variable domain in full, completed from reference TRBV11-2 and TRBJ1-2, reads EAGVAQSPRYKIIEKRQSVAFWCNPISGHATLYWYQQILGQGPKLLIQFQNNGVVDDSQLPKDRFSAERLKGVDSTLKIQPAKLEDSAVYLCASSLKLLYGYTFGSGTRLTVV.

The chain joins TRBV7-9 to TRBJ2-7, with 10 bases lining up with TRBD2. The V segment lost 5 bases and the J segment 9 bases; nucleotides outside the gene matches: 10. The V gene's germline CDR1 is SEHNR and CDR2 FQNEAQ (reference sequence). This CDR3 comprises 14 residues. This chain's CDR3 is CASSAGLASGGQYF. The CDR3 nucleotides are TGTGCCAGCAGCGCGGGACTAGCGTCAGGAGGGCAGTACTTC.

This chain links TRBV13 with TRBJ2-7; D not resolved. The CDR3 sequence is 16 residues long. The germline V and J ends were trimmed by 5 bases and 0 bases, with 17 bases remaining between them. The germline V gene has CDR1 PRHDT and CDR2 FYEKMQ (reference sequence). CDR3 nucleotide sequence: TGTGCCAGCAGCACCTCTAGACGCTTAGTCTCCTACGAGCAGTACTTC. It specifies CASSTSRRLVSYEQYF.

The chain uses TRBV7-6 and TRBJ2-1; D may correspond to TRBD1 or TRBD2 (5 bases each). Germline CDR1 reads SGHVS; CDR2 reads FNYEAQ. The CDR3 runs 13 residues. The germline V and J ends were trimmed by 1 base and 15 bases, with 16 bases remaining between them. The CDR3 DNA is TGTGCCAGCAGCTTAGACCCTGGGGGTTCGTCGTTCTTC. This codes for CASSLDPGGSSFF. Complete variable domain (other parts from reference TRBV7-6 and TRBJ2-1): GAGVSQSPRYKVTKRGQDVALRCDPISGHVSLYWYRQALGQGPEFLTYFNYEAQQDKSGLPNDRFSAERPEGSISTLTIQRTEQRDSAMYRCASSLDPGGSSFFGPGTRLTVL.

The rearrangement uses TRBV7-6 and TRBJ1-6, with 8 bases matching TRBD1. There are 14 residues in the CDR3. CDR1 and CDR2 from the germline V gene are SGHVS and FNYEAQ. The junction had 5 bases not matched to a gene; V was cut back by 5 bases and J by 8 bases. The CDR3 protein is CASSRDRLYSPLHF. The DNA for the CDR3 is TGTGCCAGCAGCCGGGACAGGTTGTATTCACCCCTCCACTTT. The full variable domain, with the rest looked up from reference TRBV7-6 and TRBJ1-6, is GAGVSQSPRYKVTKRGQDVALRCDPISGHVSLYWYRQALGQGPEFLTYFNYEAQQDKSGLPNDRFSAERPEGSISTLTIQRTEQRDSAMYRCASSRDRLYSPLHFGNGTRLTVT.

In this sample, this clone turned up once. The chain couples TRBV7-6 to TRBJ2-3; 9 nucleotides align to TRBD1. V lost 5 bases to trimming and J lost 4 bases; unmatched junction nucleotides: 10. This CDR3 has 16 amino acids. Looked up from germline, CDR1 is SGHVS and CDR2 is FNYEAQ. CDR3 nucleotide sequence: TGTGCCAGCAGCCTACAGGGGGCGCGAGGGGCAGATACGCAGTATTTT. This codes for CASSLQGARGADTQYF. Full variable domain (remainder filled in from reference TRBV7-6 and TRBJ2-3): GAGVSQSPRYKVTKRGQDVALRCDPISGHVSLYWYRQALGQGPEFLTYFNYEAQQDKSGLPNDRFSAERPEGSISTLTIQRTEQRDSAMYRCASSLQGARGADTQYFGPGTRLTVL.